This is a list of T cell receptor beta chains from one sample in a study of blood T cell repertoires in COVID-19. Profiling relied on immunoSEQ multiplex PCR, and the TCRdb table lists in-frame clones only, not all of them. The data show 200,000 or so clones, 70% to 85% seen once. Sequenced sample: PBMCs or T cells enriched from blood (not recorded which). The receptors come from a middle-aged woman with acute COVID-19. Both conserved end residues are part of each CDR3. A D gene is named only where the DNA matches it firmly. Clone size is given for some rows only: seen once, a few or many times, or a class if the clone is expanded.

TRBJ2-7,TRBV7-9,.,.,TGTGCCAGCAGCTCAAGATCGTCTAGCTCCTACGAGCAGTACTTC,CASSSRSSSSYEQYF
TRBJ2-2,TRBV4-2,.,.,TGTGCCAGCAGCCAAGGTAGCACGGGCGGGGAGCTGTTTTTT,CASSQGSTGGELFF
TRBJ1-1,TRBV18,.,.,TGTGCCAGCTCGCTAGGACAGCACGGCGGAGCTTTCTTT,CASSLGQHGGAFF
TRBJ1-2,TRBV11-2,TRBD1,.,TGTGCCAGCAGCATATCGACAGGGTTCGACAACTATGGCTACACCTTC,CASSISTGFDNYGYTF
TRBJ1-2,TRBV18,.,.,TGTGCCAGCTCACCACGTGAAGGCGGAGATGGCTACACCTTC,CASSPREGGDGYTF
TRBJ2-5,TRBV21-1,.,.,TGTGCCAGCAGCAAAACAATCACAGAGACCCAGTACTTC,CASSKTITETQYF
TRBJ2-7,TRBV5-1,.,.,TGCGCCAGCCTCTACGTACGGGGTTCCTACGAGCAGTACTTC,CASLYVRGSYEQYF
TRBJ2-1,TRBV6-5,TRBD2,few,TGTGCCAGCAGTTACAAGGGACTAGCGGGCTACAATGAGCAGTTCTTC,CASSYKGLAGYNEQFF
TRBJ2-3,TRBV30,.,.,TGTGCCTGGAGAGCTAGCGATATTGTCCCGGCGCAGTATTTT,CAWRASDIVPAQYF
TRBJ2-7,TRBV28,TRBD1,.,TGTGCCAGCAGATCCCCGGGACAGGGCATCTACGAGCAGTACTTC,CASRSPGQGIYEQYF
TRBJ2-2,TRBV5-4,TRBD2,.,TGTGCCAGCAGCCGGAAAGGCGGGAGAGGGACCGGGGAGCTGTTTTTT,CASSRKGGRGTGELFF
TRBJ1-3,TRBV7-9,.,.,TGTGCCAGCAGCTTACCCCCCTACTCTGGAAACACCATATATTTT,CASSLPPYSGNTIYF
TRBJ2-2,TRBV6-5,.,.,TGTGCCAGTTCCGGGACACCCCACGGGGAGCTGTTTTTT,CASSGTPHGELFF
TRBJ2-5,TRBV18,TRBD2,.,TGTGCCAGCTCACCGTGGCTAGCGGGAGAGACCCAGTACTTC,CASSPWLAGETQYF
TRBJ2-7,TRBV18,TRBD1,few,TGTGCCAGCTCACGGGACAGGGGGTCCGAGCAGTACTTC,CASSRDRGSEQYF
TRBJ2-7,TRBV3-1/TRBV3-2,TRBD1,once,TGTGCCAGCAGCCCCGGGACAGGGGGTTATGACGAGCAGTACTTC,CASSPGTGGYDEQYF
TRBJ1-2,TRBV24-1,TRBD1,.,TGTGCCACCAGGGGGACAGCGGACTATGGCTACACCTTC,CATRGTADYGYTF
TRBJ2-1,TRBV9,TRBD2,.,TGTGCCAGCAGCGGGGGACTAGCGGGGGTCAATGAGCAGTTCTTC,CASSGGLAGVNEQFF
TRBJ2-5,TRBV15,.,.,TGTGCCACCAGCAGAAACATCCAAGAGGGAGAGACCCAGTACTTC,CATSRNIQEGETQYF
TRBJ1-2,TRBV28,.,.,TGTGCCAGCAGTTCCGAGTATGGCTACACCTTC,CASSSEYGYTF
TRBJ1-2,TRBV4-2,.,.,TGTGCCAGCAGCCAAGATGAGAGTGGCTACACCTTC,CASSQDESGYTF
TRBJ2-3,TRBV6-2/TRBV6-3,.,.,TGTGCCAGCAGCTCCTATCAAAGAAGATCCACAGATACGCAGTATTTT,CASSSYQRRSTDTQYF
TRBJ1-1,TRBV27,TRBD1,.,TGTGCCAGCAGTCCCGGGACAGGGAACACTGAAGCTTTCTTT,CASSPGTGNTEAFF
TRBJ1-2,TRBV7-9,.,.,TGTGCCAGCAGCTCCCCCAGGGCCAAGGGCTCCCTTGACTATGGCTACACCTTC,CASSSPRAKGSLDYGYTF
TRBJ1-1,TRBV3-1/TRBV3-2,.,few,TGTGCCAGCAGCCAAAACATGAACACTGAAGCTTTCTTT,CASSQNMNTEAFF
TRBJ1-2,TRBV5-6,TRBD1,.,TGTGCCAGCAGCCTTAGGACAGGGGATATGTTCTATGGCTACACCTTC,CASSLRTGDMFYGYTF
TRBJ2-3,TRBV7-9,.,.,TGTGCCAGCAGCGTACTAGGGGATACGCAGTATTTT,CASSVLGDTQYF
TRBJ2-1,TRBV6-5,TRBD2,.,TGTGCCAGCAGTTACTCGGCGGGGGGGCCGTTCAATGAGCAGTTCTTC,CASSYSAGGPFNEQFF
TRBJ1-1,TRBV18,.,.,TGTGCCAGCTCACCTCTGGGACAGAACACTGAAGCTTTCTTT,CASSPLGQNTEAFF
TRBJ2-2,TRBV12-5,TRBD1,.,TGTGCTAGTGGAGACAGGGGGGAGACCGGGGAGCTGTTTTTT,CASGDRGETGELFF
TRBJ2-5,TRBV11-2,.,.,TGTGCCAGCAGCTTCGGGGTGGAAGAGACCCAGTACTTC,CASSFGVEETQYF
TRBJ2-7,TRBV7-3,.,.,TGTGCCAGCAGCTTACGGTCCGCGTTTCCCTACGAGCAGTACTTC,CASSLRSAFPYEQYF
TRBJ1-6,TRBV21-1,.,few,TGTGCCAGCAGCTACCGGTCAACAGGTAAGGGCTATAATTCACCCCTCCACTTT,CASSYRSTGKGYNSPLHF
TRBJ2-1,TRBV5-4,.,once,TGTGCCAGCAGCCCCCTAGCGAGTAGTAGCGGTGACCTTGAGCAGTTCTTC,CASSPLASSSGDLEQFF
TRBJ1-6,TRBV2,TRBD1,once,TGTGCCAGCAGTGAAGGGCCAGGGGGTGGGAATTCACCCCTCCACTTT,CASSEGPGGGNSPLHF
TRBJ2-1,TRBV19,TRBD2,.,TGTGCCAGTAGTCCGGGACTAGCGGGAGGCCCGGTGAATGAGCAGTTCTTC,CASSPGLAGGPVNEQFF
TRBJ1-5,TRBV18,TRBD1,.,TGTGCCAGCTCAGCTGGGACAGGCAATCAGCCCCAGCATTTT,CASSAGTGNQPQHF
TRBJ1-1,TRBV10-3,.,.,TGTGCCATCAGCGGGACACAGGACACTGAAGCTTTCTTT,CAISGTQDTEAFF
TRBJ2-3,TRBV19,TRBD2,.,TGTGCCAGTAGTACCAGGACAGCTAGCGGGGCCCAAGATACGCAGTATTTT,CASSTRTASGAQDTQYF